One TCR beta chain is described in this entry. The antigen is unknown. Timing groups of about 4 and about 12 weeks for second doses were pooled. The source of the sample is a study of T cell responses to AZD1222 COVID-19 vaccine. V was clipped by 0 bases and J by 9 bases, with 6 bases between them. This CDR3 comprises 13 residues. Per germline, CDR1 LGHNA and CDR2 YSLEER. Sequencing used immunoSEQ multiplex PCR; TCRdb keeps in-frame clones, though not all of them. Among 90,000 or so clones, 89% were seen once, and the ten largest hold approximately 5%. General study results and limits: Clonal diversity was possibly underestimated, and white British individuals and females predominated among donors. Close to half of spike-specific TCRs reportedly recognize unmutated variant regions.

This clonotype was obtained from an adult who received the AZD1222 COVID-19 vaccine. This sample comprised peripheral blood, obtained 28 days after the second AZD1222 dose. The chain uses TRBV4-3 and TRBJ1-6; D not resolved. CDR3 sequence: CASSQDMGSPLHF. The CDR3 coding sequence is TGCGCCAGCAGCCAAGATATGGGTTCACCCCTCCACTTT.